These T cell receptor beta chains were read from a single sample in a study of response to subunit inactivated influenza vaccine. TCRdb ran MiXCR on the RT-PCR reads and lists one entry per CDR3 protein. The sample records 170,000 or so distinct CDR3 sequences, about 11% being singletons. This sample comprised CD8+ T cells sorted from PBMCs, obtained about 24 months after vaccination. The receptors were sampled from a man between 50 and 69 years old who received an inactivated influenza vaccine. Both conserved end residues are part of each CDR3. The D gene is left open where the match is weak. Size values are once, few and many counts, or a class for expanded clones, and some rows have none.

CDR3nt,CDR3aa,j_gene,abundance,v_gene,d_gene,len
TGTGCCAGCAGTTTACAGCGGGAGATAACAGATACGCAGTATTTT,CASSLQREITDTQYF,TRBJ2-3,few,TRBV27,TRBD2,15
TGTGCCAGCAGCCTGGTGACAGGGAGGAGCGACGAGCAGTACTTC,CASSLVTGRSDEQYF,TRBJ2-7,-,TRBV7-8,-,15
TGCGCCAGCAGCCCCGACGACGGCTTTAACTATGGCTACACCTTC,CASSPDDGFNYGYTF,TRBJ1-2,few,TRBV4-3,-,15
TGCGCCAGCAGCTTTCGGTTGGAGGGCGCTTTATCAAGCTCCTACGAGCAGTACTTC,CASSFRLEGALSSSYEQYF,TRBJ2-7,-,TRBV5-1,-,19
TGCAGTGCTAGACCATCGGGACGGCCCTCCTACGAGCAGTACTTC,CSARPSGRPSYEQYF,TRBJ2-7,-,TRBV20-1,-,15
TGTGCCAGCAGCCCGGAGGGGGAGTGGAGCACAGATACGCAGTATTTT,CASSPEGEWSTDTQYF,TRBJ2-3,many,TRBV6-4,-,16
TGCAGTGCTAGTCCCTTAGGTCCCCCCGGGTACGAGCAGTACTTC,CSASPLGPPGYEQYF,TRBJ2-7,-,TRBV20-1,-,15
TGTGCCAGCAGTTTCGTGGCTAGCGGGGGCCGGGTCACCGGGGAGCTGTTTTTT,CASSFVASGGRVTGELFF,TRBJ2-2,-,TRBV12-3/TRBV12-4,TRBD2,18
TGTGCCAGCAGCCACACTAGCGGGAGTAGGGAGCAGTACTTC,CASSHTSGSREQYF,TRBJ2-7,-,TRBV27,TRBD2,14
TGCGCCAGCAGCCTCGGGTCCTCGGATCCCTACGAGCAGTACTTC,CASSLGSSDPYEQYF,TRBJ2-7,many,TRBV4-1,-,15
TGTGCCAGCAGCTTGGACAGGGGGGGAGAGACCCAGTACTTC,CASSLDRGGETQYF,TRBJ2-5,-,TRBV7-8,TRBD1,14
TGTGCCAGCAGACAAAGCGGGACTGACAATGAGCAGTTCTTC,CASRQSGTDNEQFF,TRBJ2-1,-,TRBV7-9,TRBD2,14
TGTGCCAGCAGCGTAAGTGCCGCGTCCTCCTACGAGCAGTACTTC,CASSVSAASSYEQYF,TRBJ2-7,many,TRBV27,-,15
TGCGCCAGCAGCCAAGTTCACAGTACCTACGAGCAGTACTTC,CASSQVHSTYEQYF,TRBJ2-7,-,TRBV4-3,-,14
TGTGCCAGCACCGTGATAGCGGGACAGGGTGCGGAAGAGACCCAGTACTTC,CASTVIAGQGAEETQYF,TRBJ2-5,few,TRBV7-9,-,17
TGTGCCAGCATGGTTGGGACGAAATTCTACAATGAGCAGTTCTTC,CASMVGTKFYNEQFF,TRBJ2-1,many,TRBV5-6,-,15
TGCGCCAGCAGCCAAGGGGAAGGGGGGGGCACTGAAGCTTTCTTT,CASSQGEGGGTEAFF,TRBJ1-1,few,TRBV4-3,-,15
TGTGCCAGCAGCCAAGATAGGGCAGCCAAAAACATTCAGTACTTC,CASSQDRAAKNIQYF,TRBJ2-4,few,TRBV4-2,-,15
TGTGCCAGCAGTAATATAGGGTACACAGATACGCAGTATTTT,CASSNIGYTDTQYF,TRBJ2-3,-,TRBV5-5,-,14
TGTGCCAGCACGGGACAGGGGGCTTTCAATGAGCAGTTCTTC,CASTGQGAFNEQFF,TRBJ2-1,-,TRBV12-3/TRBV12-4,TRBD1,14
TGTGCCAGCAGTCTCGACAGGTATAGCAATCAGCCCCAGCATTTT,CASSLDRYSNQPQHF,TRBJ1-5,many,TRBV12-3/TRBV12-4,-,15
TGCAGCGTTGGAGGAACAGGGAGGGCGAACACTGAAGCTTTCTTT,CSVGGTGRANTEAFF,TRBJ1-1,-,TRBV29-1,-,15
TGTGCCAGCAGCTTAGGACAGGGTGCCGGGGAGCTGTTTTTT,CASSLGQGAGELFF,TRBJ2-2,few,TRBV11-2,TRBD1,14
TGTGCCAGCAGCTTAAGTGGGTTCCCTACCCCCAATGAGCAGTTCTTC,CASSLSGFPTPNEQFF,TRBJ2-1,few,TRBV11-3,-,16
TGCAGTGCAACCCCGTTGGGGTACCTCTCTGGGGCCAACGTCCTGACTTTC,CSATPLGYLSGANVLTF,TRBJ2-6,-,TRBV20-1,-,17
TGCAGTGCTGTCCCCCTCAGAGCGGGGGAACCCTACGAGCAGTACTTC,CSAVPLRAGEPYEQYF,TRBJ2-7,-,TRBV20-1,TRBD2,16
TGTGCCAGCAGCGAATTTGGACTAGCGGGACCCACAGATACGCAGTATTTT,CASSEFGLAGPTDTQYF,TRBJ2-3,-,TRBV6-2/TRBV6-3,TRBD2,17
TGCAGCGTTGATTCAGGCATGAACACTGAAGCTTTCTTT,CSVDSGMNTEAFF,TRBJ1-1,-,TRBV29-1,-,13
TGTGCCAGCAGCCTCGGACTAGTCGACTACGAGCAGTACTTC,CASSLGLVDYEQYF,TRBJ2-7,once,TRBV7-2,TRBD2,14
TGCGCCAGCAGCCCAGGATCGACTATTACCGGGGAGCTGTTTTTT,CASSPGSTITGELFF,TRBJ2-2,many,TRBV4-1,-,15
TGCGCCAGCAGCACCGTATCCGGGACAGGGGGCGAGCAGTACTTC,CASSTVSGTGGEQYF,TRBJ2-7,many,TRBV5-1,TRBD1,15
TGTGCCAGCAGCTCCTCGGACGGAACCTACGAGCAGTACTTC,CASSSSDGTYEQYF,TRBJ2-7,few,TRBV9,-,14
TGTGCCAGCAGCCTCGGGACAGGGACCTTAAATCAGCCCCAGCATTTT,CASSLGTGTLNQPQHF,TRBJ1-5,-,TRBV7-9,TRBD1,16
TGCAGTGCTCAACAGGGAAATGAGCAGTTCTTC,CSAQQGNEQFF,TRBJ2-1,-,TRBV20-1,-,11
TGCGCCAGCAGCTTATGGACAGGGATCGGGATCGCCGCAGATACGCAGTATTTT,CASSLWTGIGIAADTQYF,TRBJ2-3,-,TRBV5-1,TRBD1,18
TGTGCCATCAGTGTCAGGGACAACACCGGGGAGCTGTTTTTT,CAISVRDNTGELFF,TRBJ2-2,many,TRBV10-3,-,14
TGTGCCAGCAGTTACTCTCCATCCGGGACTAGCGGCTACAATGAGCAGTTCTTC,CASSYSPSGTSGYNEQFF,TRBJ2-1,few,TRBV6-5,TRBD2,18
TGTGCCAGCAGCAGGGTTTCACCCCTCCACTTT,CASSRVSPLHF,TRBJ1-6,-,TRBV28,-,11
TGTGCCATCTTACTAGCGATAGATACGCAGTATTTT,CAILLAIDTQYF,TRBJ2-3,many,TRBV12-3/TRBV12-4,TRBD2,12
TGTGCCAGCAGCCCGAGTCCTAACAATGAGCAGTTCTTC,CASSPSPNNEQFF,TRBJ2-1,-,TRBV12-3/TRBV12-4,-,13
TGTGCCAGCAGCCCCGGGTTAGCCGGCTATGAGCAGTTCTTC,CASSPGLAGYEQFF,TRBJ2-1,-,TRBV7-8,-,14
TGTGCCAGTAGTATGTCATCGAGCTCCTACAATGAGCAGTTCTTC,CASSMSSSSYNEQFF,TRBJ2-1,-,TRBV19,-,15
TGTGCCAGCAGTTCGACCGGGACAGGGGGTATAGATACGCAGTATTTT,CASSSTGTGGIDTQYF,TRBJ2-3,-,TRBV28,TRBD1,16
TGTGCCAGCAGTGACGCCTCCTACGAGCAGTACTTC,CASSDASYEQYF,TRBJ2-7,few,TRBV6-5,-,12
TGTGCCAGCAGTTACACCCGGGACGGCTACACCTTC,CASSYTRDGYTF,TRBJ1-2,few,TRBV6-2/TRBV6-3,-,12